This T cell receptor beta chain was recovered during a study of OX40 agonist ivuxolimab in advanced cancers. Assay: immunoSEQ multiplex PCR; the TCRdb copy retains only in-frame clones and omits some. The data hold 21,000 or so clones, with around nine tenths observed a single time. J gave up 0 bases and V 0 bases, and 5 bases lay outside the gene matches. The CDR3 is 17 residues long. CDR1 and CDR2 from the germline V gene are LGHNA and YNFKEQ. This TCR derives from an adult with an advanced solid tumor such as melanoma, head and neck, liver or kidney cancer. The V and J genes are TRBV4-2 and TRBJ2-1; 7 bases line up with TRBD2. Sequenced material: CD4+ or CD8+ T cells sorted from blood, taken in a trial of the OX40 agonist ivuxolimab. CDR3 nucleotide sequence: TGTGCCAGCAGCCAAGATGGGGGGGAGGCCTCCTACAATGAGCAGTTCTTC. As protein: CASSQDGGEASYNEQFF.